These 21 T cell receptor beta chains were sequenced from one sample in a study of T cells in Graves' hyperthyroidism and ophthalmopathy. Regions amplified from RNA transcripts were the TCR beta CDR3 regions. HTBI primers were used for first-round RT-PCR of the TCR CDR3. TCRdb reprocessed the multiplex PCR reads via MiXCR and lists one record per CDR3 protein. Of about 400,000 distinct CDR3 sequences in the sample, 15% to 19% were seen once. Sequencing used blood. The receptors shown here come from a woman between 18 and 29 years old with Graves' hyperthyroidism.

This clonotype has just a few counts. A clone one base away is much larger, so this may be a read error. The chain is built from TRBV30 and TRBJ1-1, with no clear D. The germline CDR1 and CDR2 sequences are GTSNPN and SVGIG (reference sequence). The CDR3 length is 13 residues. The CDR3 region has the DNA TGTGCCTGGAGTGTAGGAGTGAACACTGAAGCTCTCTTT. Translating it yields CAWSVGVNTEALF.

This clonotype has a count of ten or more. The chain carries TRBV29-1 and TRBJ1-1, with 7 bases that match TRBD1. This CDR3 is 12 amino acids long. The V segment lost 5 bases and the J segment 8 bases; nucleotides outside the gene matches: 8. CDR1 and CDR2 (germline): SQVTM, ANQGSEA. This CDR3 is CSVSGGYGEAFF. CDR3 nucleotides: TGCAGCGTTTCAGGGGGTTATGGAGAAGCTTTCTTT.

The sample holds many counts of this clonotype. The chain links TRBV11-2 to TRBJ2-2; TRBD2 matches 9 bases. Germline assignment: CDR1 SGHAT and CDR2 FQNNGV. The CDR3 covers 16 residues. J lost 0 bases, V lost 4 bases, and 3 bases had no gene match. DNA of the CDR3: TGTGCCAGCAGCTCCTTAGCGGGGGCGAACACCGGGGAGCTGTTTTTT. This encodes CASSSLAGANTGELFF.

This sequence joins TRBV27 and TRBJ2-2; 16 bases map to TRBD2. The V segment lost 5 bases and the J segment 3 bases; nucleotides outside the gene matches: 9. CDR1 MNHEY and CDR2 SMNVEV come from the germline V gene (reference sequence). The CDR3 has 19 residues. The CDR3 nucleotides are TGTGCCAGCAGTCTGGGGACTAGCGGGGGGGGGTCGGACACCGGGGAGCTGTTTTTT. Translation: CASSLGTSGGGSDTGELFF.

V is TRBV14 and J is TRBJ2-5; 9 bases match TRBD2. The CDR3 runs 16 residues. Per the germline V gene, CDR1 is SGHDN and CDR2 is FVKESK. The trim removed 2 bases at V and 4 bases at J, leaving 8 bases unmatched. DNA of the CDR3: TGTGCCAGCAGCCAACCGCGCGGGAGGGGTGTAGAGACCCAGTACTTC. This translates into CASSQPRGRGVETQYF.

The chain has TRBV15 and TRBJ2-3, with 7 bases aligning to TRBD2. V was pared by 9 bases and J by 5 bases, with 8 bases of the junction left unmatched. This CDR3 spans 13 amino acids. Germline V CDR1 and CDR2: LNHNV, YYDKDF (reference sequence). The CDR3 protein is CATRTSGVDTQYF. The DNA for the CDR3 is TGTGCCACGAGGACTAGTGGTGTAGATACGCAGTATTTT.

This clonotype has more than one count but fewer than ten. The genes are TRBV19 and TRBJ2-5; 9 bases align to TRBD2. The germline gives CDR1 LNHDA, CDR2 SQIVND (reference sequence). The CDR3 covers 15 residues. V dropped 4 bases and J dropped 4; count of bases not matched to a gene: 7. CDR3 DNA: TGTGCCAGTAGTAGAGCGGGGGGCCCGACAGAGACCCAGTACTTC. Its protein is CASSRAGGPTETQYF. Based on the CDR3 plus reference TRBV19 and TRBJ2-5, the full variable domain is DGGITQSPKYLFRKEGQNVTLSCEQNLNHDAMYWYRQDPGQGLRLIYYSQIVNDFQKGDIAEGYSVSREKKESFPLTVTSAQKNPTAFYLCASSRAGGPTETQYFGPGTRLLVL.

Ten or more counts support this clonotype. This chain links TRBV20-1 with TRBJ2-3, with D possibly being TRBD2 (6 bases). Germline values: CDR1 DFQATT, CDR2 SNEGSKA (reference sequence). V was pared by 3 bases and J by 1 base, with 14 bases between. This CDR3 region has 15 residues. The CDR3 loop is CSARGRRAGTDTQYF. DNA of the CDR3: TGCAGTGCTAGGGGGAGGCGAGCAGGCACAGATACGCAGTATTTT.

This clonotype has at least ten counts. The rearrangement links TRBV6-1 to TRBJ1-1; 9 bases map to TRBD1. With V trimmed by 6 bases and J by 5 bases, 13 bases remained unmatched. The CDR3 covers 16 residues. CDR1 is MNHNS and CDR2 is SASEGT in the germline V gene. CDR3 nucleotide sequence: TGTGCCAGCAGCCCGGGACAGGGAGTTCTGGGGACTGAAGCTTTCTTT. Translated: CASSPGQGVLGTEAFF.

This clonotype came up a few times. The V call is TRBV18, the J call TRBJ2-5; maybe TRBD2 (6 bases). The CDR3 is made up of 13 amino acids. The V gene's germline CDR1 is KGHSH and CDR2 LQKENI. V shed 6 bases and J shed 4 bases, with 12 bases lying between them. The CDR3 bases are TGTGCCAGCTCGTCCAGCGGGCCAGAGACCCAGTACTTC. Its protein product is CASSSSGPETQYF.

This clonotype was counted at least ten times. The chain has TRBV7-2 and TRBJ2-1; 13 nucleotides agree with TRBD2. The CDR3 is 19 residues long. Germline V gene sequence: CDR1 SGHTA, CDR2 FQGNSA. The junction had 10 bases not matched to a gene; V was cut back by 5 bases and J by 0 bases. The CDR3 protein is CASSQPGTSGKSSYNEQFF. The CDR3 nucleotides are TGTGCCAGCAGCCAACCCGGGACTAGCGGGAAGAGCTCCTACAATGAGCAGTTCTTC.

There are many counts of this clonotype. The rearrangement links TRBV6-1 to TRBJ1-5; a possible D gene is TRBD1 (6 bases). The CDR3 spans 15 residues. CDR1 and CDR2 from the germline V gene are MNHNS and SASEGT. The V and J ends lost 6 bases and 1 base respectively, with 13 bases between them. The CDR3 DNA reads TGTGCCAGCAGCACCACAGGGTTGAGCAATCAGCCCCAGCATTTT. It specifies CASSTTGLSNQPQHF.

This clonotype appeared a few times. This chain uses TRBV5-7 with TRBJ2-1, with 11 bases fitting TRBD2. TRBV5-7 is known as an ORF, though its function is uncertain. This CDR3 is 19 amino acids long. J lost 5 bases, V lost 0 bases, and 13 bases had no gene match. The CDR3 nucleotides read TGTGCCAGCAGCTTGGGCTCACTAGCGGGAGAGGCCCGGGACAATGAGCAGTTCTTC. It specifies CASSLGSLAGEARDNEQFF.

Many counts were recorded for this clonotype. The chain carries TRBV11-2 and TRBJ2-5, with D uncertain. From germline, CDR1 is SGHAT and CDR2 FQNNGV. V lost 5 bases to trimming and J lost 5 bases, with 9 bases between them. This CDR3 comprises 12 residues. The CDR3: CASSRDWETQYF. The CDR3 DNA sequence: TGTGCCAGCAGCCGTGATTGGGAGACCCAGTACTTC. Full variable domain (rest looked up from reference TRBV11-2 and TRBJ2-5): EAGVAQSPRYKIIEKRQSVAFWCNPISGHATLYWYQQILGQGPKLLIQFQNNGVVDDSQLPKDRFSAERLKGVDSTLKIQPAKLEDSAVYLCASSRDWETQYFGPGTRLLVL.

This clonotype was seen repeatedly, ten times or more. The chain combines TRBV11-2 with TRBJ2-3, with D maybe TRBD1 (6 bases). CDR3 length: 15 amino acids. Germline V CDR1 and CDR2: SGHAT, FQNNGV. Trimming took 1 base from V and 5 from J, leaving 13 bases between them. CDR3 in DNA: TGTGCCAGCAGCTTAGCCGGCCAGGGGCGAGATACGCAGTATTTT. Amino acids: CASSLAGQGRDTQYF.

This clonotype showed up many times. V usage is TRBV12-3 or TRBV12-4 and J usage is TRBJ1-1; the D gene is possibly TRBD1 (6 bases). The CDR3 is 14 amino acids. V was cut by 9 bases and J by 6 bases, with 20 bases left in between. The CDR3 spells CASVWGPRRPEAFF. CDR3 DNA: TGTGCCAGTGTATGGGGGCCACGTAGGCCTGAAGCTTTCTTT.

Ten or more counts support this clonotype. This chain joins TRBV20-1 and TRBJ1-3; D gene uncertain. The germline V and J ends were trimmed by 1 base and 3 bases, with 13 bases remaining between them. The CDR3 contains 15 residues. Germline V gene lookup returns CDR1 DFQATT and CDR2 SNEGSKA (reference sequence). Here the CDR3 reads CSARGQVSVGNTIYF. CDR3 coding DNA: TGCAGTGCTAGAGGCCAGGTTTCAGTTGGAAACACCATATATTTT.

This clonotype was recorded a few times. The chain employs TRBV19 and TRBJ2-7; 7 bases map to TRBD1. This CDR3 is 18 amino acids long. The V gene end was trimmed by 4 bases and the J gene end by 2 bases; junction bases not matched to a gene: 17. Germline CDR1 and CDR2: LNHDA and SQIVND (reference sequence). CDR3 sequence reads: CASSKSPKIGTAAYEQYF. For the CDR3, the DNA is TGTGCCAGTAGTAAATCACCGAAGATCGGGACAGCTGCCTACGAGCAGTACTTC.

This clonotype turned up a few times. This chain uses TRBV9 with TRBJ1-2; D ambiguous. The CDR3 has 11 amino acids. Trimming removed 6 bases from V and 5 bases from J, with 8 bases in between. CDR1 and CDR2 (germline): SGDLS, YYNGEE. The CDR3 loop is CASNSPYGYTF. The CDR3 bases are TGTGCCAGCAACAGCCCGTATGGCTACACCTTC. The complete variable domain, with remaining parts taken from reference TRBV9 and TRBJ1-2, reads DSGVTQTPKHLITATGQRVTLRCSPRSGDLSVYWYQQSLDQGLQFLIQYYNGEERAKGNILERFSAQQFPDLHSELNLSSLELGDSALYFCASNSPYGYTFGSGTRLTVV.

The table lists this clonotype with many counts. The chain is built from TRBV11-2 and TRBJ2-1; D ambiguous. V lost 3 bases and J lost 10, with 13 bases in between. Germline-derived CDR1 and CDR2 are SGHAT and FQNNGV. This CDR3 contains 13 residues. CDR3 in DNA: TGTGCCAGCAGCTTTACTTCCCTCAGGGAGCAGTTCTTC. Its protein is CASSFTSLREQFF.

At least ten counts were recorded for this clonotype. V usage is TRBV6-1 and J usage is TRBJ1-6, with a tentative D call TRBD1 (5 bases). With 5 bases removed from V and 0 bases from J, the gap between germline ends came to 14 bases. The germline gives CDR1 MNHNS, CDR2 SASEGT. The CDR3 is 17 amino acids. DNA of the CDR3: TGTGCCAGCAGTTATCGGGGACGGAGCTCCTATAATTCACCCCTCCACTTT. It codes for CASSYRGRSSYNSPLHF.